These 19 T cell receptor beta chains share one sample of origin, sequenced in a study of lymphopenia after photon versus proton radiotherapy (dated by TCRdb to between 2017 and 2020). Library construction relied on the immunoSEQ multiplex PCR assay. TCRdb limited this immuneACCESS table to in-frame rearrangements with V and J called. A share of clones is missing; checked studies link under half to unresolved V genes, and the rest is unexplained. This sample comprises tens of thousands of clones, about 87% of them detected only once. The top ten hold roughly 10% of the sample. The source was peripheral blood, collected from a patient treated with proton-based radiotherapy. These receptor sequences come from a man of 80 years or more with esophageal cancer.

In its sample, this clone was seen a few times. The chain joins TRBV9 to TRBJ2-7, with a weak D call TRBD1 (6 bases). Per germline, CDR1 SGDLS and CDR2 YYNGEE. The CDR3 is 16 amino acids. The germline V and J ends were trimmed by 0 bases and 2 bases, with 15 bases remaining between them. CDR3: CASSVAAQGAPYEQYF. In DNA form, the CDR3 reads TGTGCCAGCAGCGTAGCTGCACAGGGAGCCCCCTACGAGCAGTACTTC.

This rearrangement joins TRBV6-6 to TRBJ2-7; D gene uncertain. The CDR3 sequence is 12 residues long. The V end lost 2 bases, the J end lost 7 bases, and 9 bases lay between the germline ends. Germline loops: CDR1 MNHNY, CDR2 SVGAGI (reference sequence). DNA of the CDR3: TGTGCCAGCAGTTACGGCATCCTGGAGCAGTACTTC. Its translation is CASSYGILEQYF.

V usage is TRBV11-2 and J usage is TRBJ2-7; no clear D. V was clipped by 5 bases and J by 11 bases, with 13 bases between them. The CDR3 sequence is 11 residues long. CDR1 SGHAT and CDR2 FQNNGV come from the germline V gene. CDR3 DNA sequence: TGTGCCAGCAGCCCGGCCTGGCGAGAGTACTTC. Residues: CASSPAWREYF.

V and J are TRBV2 and TRBJ2-7; D not resolved. With 2 bases removed from V and 0 bases from J, the gap between germline ends came to 11 bases. The germline gives CDR1 SNHLY, CDR2 FYNNEI. This CDR3 comprises 15 residues. The CDR3, as DNA: TGTGCCAGCAGTGAAAGGGCGCTGAGCTCCTACGAGCAGTACTTC. Amino acids: CASSERALSSYEQYF.

V gene TRBV6-1 combines with J gene TRBJ2-7; 7 bases are a match to TRBD1. Germline assignment: CDR1 MNHNS and CDR2 SASEGT. V dropped 6 bases and J dropped 0; count of bases not matched to a gene: 5. The CDR3 has 14 amino acids. CDR3 region: CASSTAGGSYEQYF. The CDR3 nucleotides are TGTGCCAGCAGCACGGCAGGGGGCTCCTACGAGCAGTACTTC.

This chain links TRBV19 with TRBJ1-2; a weak D match, TRBD1 (6 bases). The germline V gene encodes CDR1 LNHDA and CDR2 SQIVND (reference sequence). Between the trimmed V and J ends, which lost 7 bases and 7 bases, there was a span of 19 bases. The CDR3 has 14 amino acids. The chain's CDR3 is CASTPGGGLIGYTF. The CDR3 coding sequence is TGTGCCAGTACCCCCGGCGGGGGGCTAATTGGCTACACCTTC. The complete variable domain, with remaining parts taken from reference TRBV19 and TRBJ1-2, reads DGGITQSPKYLFRKEGQNVTLSCEQNLNHDAMYWYRQDPGQGLRLIYYSQIVNDFQKGDIAEGYSVSREKKESFPLTVTSAQKNPTAFYLCASTPGGGLIGYTFGSGTRLTVV.

The chain has TRBV4-1 and TRBJ1-5; maybe TRBD1 (5 bases). Trimming removed 1 base from V and 1 base from J, with 14 bases in between. The CDR3 is 17 residues long. Germline V CDR1 and CDR2: MGHRA, YSYEKL. The CDR3: CASSQGRAGLSNQPQHF. The CDR3 DNA follows: TGCGCCAGCAGCCAAGGCCGGGCGGGACTGAGCAATCAGCCCCAGCATTTT.

The chain recombines TRBV29-1 with TRBJ2-2, with 9 bases aligning to TRBD2. With V trimmed by 4 bases and J by 3 bases, 9 bases remained unmatched. Germline CDR1 reads SQVTM; CDR2 reads ANQGSEA. The CDR3 is 16 amino acids. The CDR3 DNA reads TGCAGCGTTGGAGCCAAGCGGGAGGCGTACACCGGGGAGCTGTTTTTT. Translation: CSVGAKREAYTGELFF.

The chain links TRBV11-2 to TRBJ2-5, with 10 bases fitting TRBD1. Germline V lookup: CDR1 SGHAT, CDR2 FQNNGV. Trimming removed 5 bases from V and 4 bases from J; junction bases left unmatched: 7. The CDR3 has 15 residues. The CDR3 loop is CASSRDRGSVETQYF. The CDR3 DNA reads as TGTGCCAGCAGCCGGGACAGGGGTTCTGTAGAGACCCAGTACTTC.

The rearrangement links TRBV11-2 to TRBJ1-1; 7 positions match TRBD1. This CDR3 is 17 amino acids long. From germline, CDR1 is SGHAT and CDR2 FQNNGV. The junction had 10 bases not matched to a gene; V was cut back by 2 bases and J by 1 base. CDR3 nucleotide sequence: TGTGCCAGCAGCTTAAGAGGGGGCCTCACAAGGAACACTGAAGCTTTCTTT. Translated, it gives CASSLRGGLTRNTEAFF.

CDR3: CASSVEPGAHYGYTF. DNA for the CDR3: TGTGCCAGCAGCGTAGAACCGGGGGCCCATTATGGCTACACCTTC. The chain combines TRBV9 with TRBJ1-2, with D maybe TRBD1 (6 bases). CDR1 and CDR2 from the germline V gene are SGDLS and YYNGEE. V was trimmed by 0 bases and J by 5 bases, leaving 14 bases between them. This CDR3 has 15 amino acids.

The chain joins TRBV6-6 to TRBJ1-1; D is unclear. With 8 bases removed from V and 0 bases from J, the gap between germline ends came to 7 bases. This CDR3 comprises 12 residues. Germline assignment: CDR1 MNHNY and CDR2 SVGAGI (reference sequence). As DNA, the CDR3 is TGTGCCAGCGGGTGGTTGAACACTGAAGCTTTCTTT. Residues: CASGWLNTEAFF.

V is TRBV30 and J is TRBJ1-1; tentative D call: TRBD1 (5 bases). V was clipped by 2 bases and J by 4 bases, with 11 bases between them. The CDR3 sequence is 13 residues long. CDR1 is GTSNPN and CDR2 is SVGIG in the germline V gene (reference sequence). The CDR3 DNA follows: TGTGCCTGGAGTTCGACAAGGGGCACTGAAGCTTTCTTT. This translates into CAWSSTRGTEAFF.

This sequence joins TRBV30 and TRBJ2-3; D is perhaps TRBD1 (7 bases). The germline CDR1 and CDR2 sequences are GTSNPN and SVGIG (reference sequence). Trimming took off 4 bases at V and 6 bases at J, with 17 bases between the two ends. The CDR3 consists of 14 residues. CDR3 in amino acids: CAWTRSGGFDTQYF. The CDR3 region has the DNA TGTGCCTGGACCAGGTCAGGGGGGTTTGATACGCAGTATTTT.

The rearrangement links TRBV19 to TRBJ2-2; 7 bases agree with TRBD2. This CDR3 comprises 15 residues. Trimming removed 4 bases from V and 4 bases from J; junction bases left unmatched: 6. Per the germline V gene, CDR1 is LNHDA and CDR2 is SQIVND (reference sequence). The chain's CDR3 is CASSTRTSTTGELFF. The DNA of the CDR3 is TGTGCCAGTAGTACGCGGACTAGTACCACCGGGGAGCTGTTTTTT.

The rearrangement joins TRBV12-5 to TRBJ2-1; 11 bases align to TRBD2. This CDR3 spans 16 amino acids. After removal of 2 bases from V and 6 bases from J, the junction contained 6 bases not matched to a gene. Germline CDR1 reads LGHNT; CDR2 reads FRNRAP. The CDR3, as DNA: TGTGCTAGTGGTTTGACTAGCGGGGGCCCTATCAATGAGCAGTTCTTC. Amino acid sequence: CASGLTSGGPINEQFF.

This chain joins TRBV7-9 and TRBJ2-5; D possibly corresponds to TRBD1 (5 bases). This CDR3 is built from 14 residues. CDR1 SEHNR and CDR2 FQNEAQ come from the germline V gene (reference sequence). V shed 3 bases and J shed 4 bases, with 12 bases lying between them. The CDR3 DNA is TGTGCCAGCAGCTTGTTAGGGGTTCGAGAGACCCAGTACTTC. It translates to CASSLLGVRETQYF.

This rearrangement joins TRBV29-1 to TRBJ2-1; 10 nucleotides align to TRBD2. The trim removed 3 bases at V and 5 bases at J, leaving 10 bases unmatched. Germline lookup yields CDR1 SQVTM and CDR2 ANQGSEA. CDR3 size: 16 residues. Here the CDR3 DNA reads TGCAGCGTTGAGGGGCGGGACAGCGGGAGGGACAATGAGCAGTTCTTC. Protein sequence: CSVEGRDSGRDNEQFF.

This clone was counted a single time. The CDR3 DNA reads as TGTGCCAGCAGCCAGTCCCATAACACCGGGGAGCTGTTTTTT. Its protein is CASSQSHNTGELFF. V gene TRBV11-2 combines with J gene TRBJ2-2; D remains ambiguous. This CDR3 spans 14 amino acids. CDR1 and CDR2 from the germline V gene are SGHAT and FQNNGV. V was pared by 5 bases and J by 2 bases, with 9 bases between.